This T cell receptor beta chain came from a study of cytomegalovirus exposure and HLA in healthy donors. Study-wide points: TCR beta chains numbering some 150 were designated cytomegalovirus-associated. Reportedly, TCR beta sequences accurately predicted HLA-A and HLA-B alleles in most subjects. Excluded were some V segments that proved indistinguishable, including TRBV6-2 and TRBV6-3.

As for this clone: The antigen remains undetermined.

Germline V lookup: CDR1 MGHDK, CDR2 SYGVNS. This CDR3 is 18 amino acids long. The V and J ends lost 7 bases and 1 base, in that order; junction bases with no gene match: 15. Amplification used 60 Vbeta primers and 13 Jbeta primers. The table came from immunoSEQ multiplex PCR; TCRdb's copy has only in-frame clones and leaves some out. Of roughly 180,000 clones detected, 65% to 85% appear once; the ten largest clones hold about 3.1%. The clonotype comes from a female donor in good health and CMV-seronegative. Sequencing was done on a sample of PBMCs. This chain uses TRBV25-1 with TRBJ2-3; 9 bases fit TRBD2. CDR3 sequence reads: CASTSSKGGRAGTDTQYF. CDR3 DNA sequence: TGTGCCAGCACCTCGTCAAAGGGCGGGAGGGCCGGCACAGATACGCAGTATTTT.